Following are 20 T cell receptor beta chains from one sample sequenced in a study of blood T cell repertoires in COVID-19. The protocol was immunoSEQ multiplex PCR, while the TCRdb copy is restricted to in-frame clones and leaves out a portion. The sample shows over 50,000 clones, around 84% of them seen only once. Sequenced input: peripheral blood. The receptors originated from a man in his sixties or seventies with active COVID-19.

This chain's CDR3 is CASSQDLGNTQYF. The CDR3 nucleotides are TGTGCCAGCAGCCAAGATCTCGGGAATACGCAGTATTTT. This chain connects TRBV4-2 to TRBJ2-3, with a tentative D call TRBD2 (5 bases). This CDR3 has 13 amino acids. Trimming took off 0 bases at V and 7 bases at J, with 8 bases between the two ends. Germline V CDR1 and CDR2: LGHNA, YNFKEQ.

The V gene is TRBV19, the J gene TRBJ1-2; perhaps TRBD1 as D (6 bases). The CDR3 contains 12 residues. Deletions cut 7 bases from V and 3 bases from J, with 9 bases between. CDR1 and CDR2 from the germline V gene are LNHDA and SQIVND (reference sequence). The CDR3 DNA reads TGTGCCAGTAATAACAGGGACTATGGCTACACCTTC. This sequence encodes CASNNRDYGYTF.

The chain uses TRBV3-1 (or the pseudogene TRBV3-2) and TRBJ1-6; possibly TRBD1 for D (5 bases). The ends were cut back, 0 bases at V and 7 bases at J, with 13 bases in the middle. The V gene's germline CDR1 is LGHDT and CDR2 YNNKEL (reference sequence). This CDR3 spans 16 amino acids. Written as DNA, the CDR3 is TGTGCCAGCAGCCAAGATTTCGGACACCGAAATTCACCCCTCCACTTT. Amino acids: CASSQDFGHRNSPLHF.

The rearrangement uses TRBV19 and TRBJ1-2; D remains ambiguous. The CDR3 runs to 15 residues. In germline, CDR1 is LNHDA, CDR2 SQIVND (reference sequence). V lost 3 bases and J lost 1, with 12 bases in between. Written as DNA, the CDR3 is TGTGCCAGTAGTATCGTCCACGACTATAACTATGGCTACACCTTC. This translates into CASSIVHDYNYGYTF.

This chain uses TRBV6-2 or TRBV6-3 with TRBJ2-3; D is uncertain. Germline assignment: CDR1 MNHEY and CDR2 SVGEGT. This CDR3 contains 15 residues. Trimming took off 0 bases at V and 5 bases at J, with 12 bases between the two ends. CDR3 residues: CASSYSPVIKDTQYF. As DNA, the CDR3 is TGTGCCAGCAGTTACTCCCCGGTGATCAAAGATACGCAGTATTTT.

This clone is a singleton in its sample. The V and J genes are TRBV20-1 and TRBJ1-5, with D hard to call. The CDR3 sequence is 13 residues long. V was shortened by 3 bases and J by 3 bases, with 9 bases between the two germline ends. Per the germline V gene, CDR1 is DFQATT and CDR2 is SNEGSKA (reference sequence). This CDR3 is CSASRGANQPQHF. CDR3 bases: TGCAGTGCTAGTCGTGGAGCCAATCAGCCCCAGCATTTT.

This chain uses TRBV7-8 with TRBJ2-7; 9 bases are shared with TRBD1. Germline V CDR1 and CDR2: SGHVS, FQNEAQ. The trim removed 5 bases at V and 4 bases at J, leaving 9 bases unmatched. This CDR3 contains 15 residues. CDR3 amino acids: CASSPKQGAAYEQYF. Here the CDR3 DNA reads TGTGCCAGCAGCCCAAAACAGGGGGCGGCGTACGAGCAGTACTTC.

The chain links TRBV9 to TRBJ2-3, with 7 bases fitting TRBD1. The length of the CDR3 is 16 residues. Losses at the gene ends were 0 bases for V and 0 bases for J; bases not matched to a gene: 4. CDR1 and CDR2 from the germline V gene are SGDLS and YYNGEE. This CDR3 reads CASSVGGQTSTDTQYF. CDR3 coding DNA: TGTGCCAGCAGCGTAGGGGGACAGACTAGCACAGATACGCAGTATTTT.

The rearrangement uses TRBV5-1 and TRBJ2-3; TRBD2 matches at 16 bases. Germline V gives CDR1 SGHRS, CDR2 YFSETQ. The CDR3 sequence is 16 residues long. V was clipped by 0 bases and J by 7 bases; unmatched bases: 2. The CDR3 loop reads CASSLEGLAGGHTQYF. The CDR3 DNA follows: TGCGCCAGCAGCTTGGAGGGACTAGCGGGGGGGCATACGCAGTATTTT.

This sequence joins TRBV27 and TRBJ1-2; D is perhaps TRBD1 (6 bases). Germline lookup yields CDR1 MNHEY and CDR2 SMNVEV (reference sequence). This CDR3 has 15 amino acids. V dropped 5 bases and J dropped 7 bases, with 20 bases sitting between them. The CDR3 coding sequence is TGTGCCAGCAGTCCGATGCTCGGGGACACCCTTGGCTACACCTTC. It yields the protein CASSPMLGDTLGYTF.

This clone was seen only once. The chain couples TRBV6-5 to TRBJ1-1; 10 nucleotides align to TRBD1. This CDR3 comprises 15 residues. V was pared by 0 bases and J by 10 bases, with 8 bases of the junction left unmatched. CDR1 is MNHEY and CDR2 is SVGAGI in the germline V gene. CDR3 protein: CASSYSDRGGEGAFF. For the CDR3, the DNA is TGTGCCAGCAGTTACTCGGACAGGGGGGGAGAGGGAGCTTTCTTT.

The chain carries TRBV19 and TRBJ2-1; TRBD2 agrees at 8 bases. This CDR3 contains 15 residues. Trimming cost V 6 bases and J 4 bases; bases outside gene matches: 8. From germline, CDR1 is LNHDA and CDR2 SQIVND (reference sequence). The CDR3 loop reads CASSSSGDQYNEQFF. In DNA, the CDR3 is TGTGCCAGTAGCAGTAGCGGGGATCAATACAATGAGCAGTTCTTC.

This clone turned up a few times. The V gene is TRBV19, the J gene TRBJ1-1, with D tentatively TRBD1 (5 bases). The length of the CDR3 is 13 residues. Trimming took off 3 bases at V and 4 bases at J, with 9 bases between the two ends. Looked up from germline, CDR1 is LNHDA and CDR2 is SQIVND (reference sequence). The CDR3 bases are TGTGCCAGTAGTATTAGGGGTTTCACTGAAGCTTTCTTT. It encodes CASSIRGFTEAFF.

As to this clone: Just one base apart from a much larger clone, this may be a read error. CDR3 sequence (DNA): TGTGCCAGCAGCTCCGGGACAGGGGGCACAGATACGCAGTATTTT. Translated, it gives CASSSGTGGTDTQYF. The genes are TRBV5-4 and TRBJ2-3; TRBD1 agrees at 10 bases. The CDR3 sequence is 15 residues long. Per germline, CDR1 SGHNT and CDR2 YYREEE (reference sequence). V dropped 3 bases and J dropped 1; count of bases not matched to a gene: 2.

The chain carries TRBV10-1 and TRBJ2-3; D unclear. This CDR3 contains 16 residues. Trimming removed 1 base at V and 1 base at J, with 12 bases between. The germline CDR1 and CDR2 sequences are WNHNN and SYGVQD (reference sequence). CDR3 nucleotide sequence: TGCGCCAGCAGTGAGTTACTCAGGAATGGCACAGATACGCAGTATTTT. This translates into CASSELLRNGTDTQYF.

The V and J genes are TRBV6-6 and TRBJ1-3; D unresolved. This CDR3 spans 15 amino acids. Trimming left V 7 bases short and J 0 bases short, with 13 bases between. Germline CDR1 MNHNY, CDR2 SVGAGI (reference sequence). This CDR3 is CASIIDGVSGNTIYF. CDR3 coding DNA: TGTGCCAGCATAATCGACGGGGTCTCTGGAAACACCATATATTTT.

On this clone itself: The sample holds other DNA sequences that translate to the same CDR3. The V gene is TRBV4-3, the J gene TRBJ2-7; maybe TRBD2 (5 bases). The CDR3 is 13 residues long. The ends were cut back, 0 bases at V and 3 bases at J, with 6 bases in the middle. Germline CDR1 is LGHNA and CDR2 is YSLEER. CDR3 amino acids: CASSQDRGYEQYF. In nucleotides, the CDR3 is TGCGCCAGCAGCCAAGATCGGGGCTACGAGCAGTACTTC.

The chain couples TRBV27 to TRBJ1-6; 7 bases match TRBD1. Germline CDR1 MNHEY, CDR2 SMNVEV (reference sequence). V lost 5 bases and J lost 4; bases outside the gene matches: 5. The CDR3 runs 15 residues. The CDR3 region is CASSHQQGYNSPLHF. The CDR3 coding sequence is TGTGCCAGCAGTCACCAACAGGGGTATAATTCACCCCTCCACTTT.

The chain employs TRBV4-1 and TRBJ2-7, with a weak D call TRBD1 (7 bases). Per the germline V gene, CDR1 is MGHRA and CDR2 is YSYEKL. Trimming shortened V by 3 bases and J by 0 bases, and 15 bases separated the two germline ends. There are 16 residues in the CDR3. CDR3 region: CASSHDSGGLSYEQYF. The CDR3 DNA sequence: TGCGCCAGCAGCCACGATTCAGGGGGACTCTCCTACGAGCAGTACTTC.

The chain links TRBV11-3 to TRBJ2-1, with D maybe TRBD2 (7 bases). The germline V gene encodes CDR1 SGHNT and CDR2 YENEEA. The V and J ends lost 5 bases and 3 bases respectively, with 17 bases between them. This CDR3 has 16 amino acids. In nucleotides, the CDR3 is TGTGCCAGCAGCCCCATAGGGGGGGCGTTCTACAATGAGCAGTTCTTC. This gives the protein CASSPIGGAFYNEQFF.